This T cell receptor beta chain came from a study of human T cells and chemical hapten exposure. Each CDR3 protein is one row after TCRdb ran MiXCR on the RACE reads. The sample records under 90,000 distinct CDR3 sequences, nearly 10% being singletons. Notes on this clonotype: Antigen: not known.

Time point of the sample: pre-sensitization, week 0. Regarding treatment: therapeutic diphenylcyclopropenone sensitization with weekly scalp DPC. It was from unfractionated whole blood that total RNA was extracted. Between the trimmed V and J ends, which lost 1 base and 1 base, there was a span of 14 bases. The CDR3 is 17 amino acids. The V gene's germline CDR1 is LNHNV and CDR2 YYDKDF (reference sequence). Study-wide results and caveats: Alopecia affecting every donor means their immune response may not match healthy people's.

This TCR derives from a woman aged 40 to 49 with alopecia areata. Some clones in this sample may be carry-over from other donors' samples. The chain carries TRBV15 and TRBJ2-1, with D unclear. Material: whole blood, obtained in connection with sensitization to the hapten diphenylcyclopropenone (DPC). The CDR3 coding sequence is TGTGCCACCAGCAGAGCGAAGTGGGGTAGGTCCTACAATGAGCAGTTCTTC. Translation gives CATSRAKWGRSYNEQFF.